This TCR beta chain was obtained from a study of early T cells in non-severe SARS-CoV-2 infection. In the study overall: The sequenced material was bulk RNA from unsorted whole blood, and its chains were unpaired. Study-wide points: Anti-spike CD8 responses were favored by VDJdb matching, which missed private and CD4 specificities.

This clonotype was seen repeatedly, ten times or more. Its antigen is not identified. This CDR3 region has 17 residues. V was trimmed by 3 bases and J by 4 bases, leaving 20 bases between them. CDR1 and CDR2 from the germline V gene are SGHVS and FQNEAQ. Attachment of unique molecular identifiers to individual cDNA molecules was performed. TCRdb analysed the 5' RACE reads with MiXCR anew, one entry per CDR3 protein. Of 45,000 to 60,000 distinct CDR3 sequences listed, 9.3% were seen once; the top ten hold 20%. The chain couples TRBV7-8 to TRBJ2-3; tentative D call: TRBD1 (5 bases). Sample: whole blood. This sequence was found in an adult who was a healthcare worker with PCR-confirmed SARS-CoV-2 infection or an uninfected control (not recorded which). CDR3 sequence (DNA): TGTGCCAGCAGCTTGGGGCCGTTGGCGGCCGTCGCAGATACGCAGTATTTT. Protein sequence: CASSLGPLAAVADTQYF.